A selection of T cell receptor beta chains follows, all from one sample in a study of blood T cell repertoires in COVID-19. TCRdb's copy holds only in-frame clones and misses some; the assay was immunoSEQ multiplex PCR. The table has 130,000 or so clones, 84% seen once. Sequencing was carried out using peripheral blood. The receptors here all came from a human donor in a cohort sampled during active COVID-19. The CDR3 runs from the conserved cysteine through the conserved F or W. Fields, in order: D gene, J gene, clone size, V gene, CDR3 protein, CDR3 DNA. A D gene is named only where the DNA matches it firmly. Size is omitted from some rows. Given values are once, few, many or a class for expanded clones.

>.|TRBJ2-7|few|TRBV6-5
CATYRDYEQYF
TGTGCCACATACAGGGATTACGAGCAGTACTTC
>.|TRBJ1-1|.|TRBV15
CATSLPGLLNTEAFF
TGTGCCACCAGCCTGCCGGGGTTGTTGAACACTGAAGCTTTCTTT
>TRBD1|TRBJ1-6|.|TRBV7-2
CASSWDRQNSPLHF
TGTGCCAGCAGCTGGGACAGGCAAAATTCACCCCTCCACTTT
>TRBD1|TRBJ2-7|.|TRBV4-1
CASSQSRDRAPYEQYF
TGCGCCAGCAGCCAATCCCGGGACAGGGCACCCTACGAGCAGTACTTC
>.|TRBJ2-7|.|TRBV7-8
CASRQYLSYEQYF
TGTGCCAGCAGGCAGTACCTCTCCTACGAGCAGTACTTC
>.|TRBJ2-5|.|TRBV7-2
CASSAWTAQETQYF
TGTGCCAGCAGCGCCTGGACTGCTCAAGAGACCCAGTACTTC
>.|TRBJ2-3|.|TRBV24-1
CATSAEDTQYF
TGTGCCACCAGTGCCGAGGATACGCAGTATTTT
>.|TRBJ2-1|.|TRBV5-1
CASHHTDSSSYNEQFF
TGCGCCAGCCACCATACTGACTCCAGCTCCTACAATGAGCAGTTCTTC
>TRBD1|TRBJ1-2|.|TRBV18
CASASTGGGGGYTF
TGTGCCAGCGCCTCGACAGGGGGCGGTGGCGGCTACACCTTC
>TRBD1|TRBJ1-1|few|TRBV7-3
CASSDGQGNTEAFF
TGTGCCAGCAGCGACGGACAGGGGAACACTGAAGCTTTCTTT
>.|TRBJ2-7|.|TRBV12-3/TRBV12-4
CASSFDIEQYF
TGTGCCAGCAGTTTTGACATCGAGCAGTACTTC
>.|TRBJ1-3|.|TRBV6-5
CASDGAGNTIYF
TGTGCCAGCGACGGGGCTGGAAACACCATATATTTT
>TRBD2|TRBJ2-7|.|TRBV4-1
CASSQEDSLAGHYEQYF
TGCGCCAGCAGCCAAGAAGATTCACTAGCGGGGCACTACGAGCAGTACTTC
>.|TRBJ2-1|.|TRBV19
CASSTTVGNEQFF
TGTGCCAGTAGTACGACAGTAGGTAATGAGCAGTTCTTC
>.|TRBJ2-3|.|TRBV6-5
CASSGTGTGAYPQYF
TGTGCCAGCAGCGGCACCGGGACTGGGGCGTATCCGCAGTATTTT
>.|TRBJ1-5|once|TRBV4-1
CASSQVYGDSNQPQHF
TGCGCCAGCAGCCAAGTTTACGGGGATAGCAATCAGCCCCAGCATTTT
>.|TRBJ1-1|.|TRBV10-2
CASSEPGPMNTEAFF
TGCGCCAGCAGTGAACCAGGGCCGATGAACACTGAAGCTTTCTTT
>.|TRBJ1-5|once|TRBV7-9
CASGGAGNQPQHF
TGTGCCAGCGGGGGGGCCGGCAATCAGCCCCAGCATTTT
>.|TRBJ1-2|.|TRBV29-1
CSAEAGYGYTF
TGCAGCGCTGAAGCAGGCTATGGCTACACCTTC
>TRBD1|TRBJ1-6|.|TRBV27
CASSWTGNSPLHF
TGTGCCAGCAGTTGGACAGGAAATTCACCCCTCCACTTT
>TRBD2|TRBJ2-3|.|TRBV6-6
CATGGSTDTQYF
TGTGCCACCGGGGGGAGCACAGATACGCAGTATTTT
>.|TRBJ1-5|.|TRBV25-1
CASSEAGVGEPQHF
TGTGCCAGCAGTGAAGCAGGCGTCGGGGAGCCCCAGCATTTT
>TRBD1|TRBJ1-1|.|TRBV10-1
CASRVQGADTEAFF
TGCGCCAGCAGAGTACAGGGGGCGGACACTGAAGCTTTCTTT
>TRBD2|TRBJ2-1|.|TRBV13
CASSSDERGNEQFF
TGTGCCAGCAGTTCGGACGAGCGGGGCAATGAGCAGTTCTTC
>TRBD1|TRBJ2-2|.|TRBV19
CASRTGTGDTGELFF
TGTGCCAGTAGAACCGGGACAGGGGACACCGGGGAGCTGTTTTTT
>.|TRBJ2-2|.|TRBV9
CASMRDKANTGELFF
TGTGCCAGCATGAGGGACAAAGCGAACACCGGGGAGCTGTTTTTT
>TRBD2|TRBJ2-3|.|TRBV19
CASREVAGVYTQYF
TGTGCCAGTAGGGAGGTAGCGGGGGTGTATACGCAGTATTTT
>.|TRBJ2-7|.|TRBV18
CASSPLGASYEQYF
TGTGCCAGCTCACCACTTGGGGCGTCCTACGAGCAGTACTTC
>TRBD1|TRBJ1-6|.|TRBV9
CASSVAGDRSYNSPLHF
TGTGCCAGCAGCGTAGCAGGGGACAGATCCTATAATTCACCCCTCCACTTT
>TRBD2|TRBJ2-1|.|TRBV19
CASSISSGDYNEQFF
TGTGCCAGTAGTATATCGAGCGGGGACTACAATGAGCAGTTCTTC
>TRBD1|TRBJ1-3|.|TRBV2
CASRVSRPRGDSGNTIYF
TGTGCCAGCAGGGTATCCAGGCCCAGGGGGGACTCTGGAAACACCATATATTTT
>TRBD1|TRBJ2-7|once|TRBV4-1
CASSQADRDYEQYF
TGCGCCAGCAGCCAAGCGGACAGGGACTACGAGCAGTACTTC
>.|TRBJ2-2|.|TRBV19
CASSRAGGSTGELFF
TGTGCCAGTAGTCGGGCAGGGGGGAGCACCGGGGAGCTGTTTTTT
>TRBD2|TRBJ2-7|.|TRBV3-1/TRBV3-2
CASTGGGISYEQYF
TGTGCCAGCACCGGGGGGGGGATCTCCTACGAGCAGTACTTC
>TRBD1|TRBJ1-2|once|TRBV27
CASSATGTYGYTF
TGTGCCAGCAGCGCGACAGGGACCTATGGCTACACCTTC
>TRBD1|TRBJ1-3|.|TRBV4-1
CASSFKGTGLDLEGNTIYF
TGCGCCAGCAGTTTTAAGGGGACAGGGCTCGATCTAGAGGGAAACACCATATATTTT
>.|TRBJ2-2|few|TRBV5-1
CASSTTQGRAGELFF
TGCGCCAGCAGCACGACACAGGGCCGGGCCGGGGAGCTGTTTTTT
>.|TRBJ1-4|.|TRBV7-9
CASSLEGGTQANEKLFF
TGTGCCAGCAGCTTAGAAGGAGGGACTCAAGCTAATGAAAAACTGTTTTTT
>TRBD2|TRBJ2-5|.|TRBV10-3
CAIRQDGGAGTQYF
TGTGCCATCAGGCAGGACGGGGGGGCGGGGACCCAGTACTTC
>TRBD1|TRBJ2-3|.|TRBV11-2
CASSPDGRGQQYF
TGTGCCAGCAGCCCCGACGGCAGGGGGCAGCAGTATTTT
>.|TRBJ1-1|.|TRBV27
CASSVSRVNTEAFF
TGTGCCAGCAGTGTTTCCCGGGTGAACACTGAAGCTTTCTTT
>.|TRBJ2-5|.|TRBV6-5
CASSYYGEETQYF
TGTGCCAGCAGTTACTACGGGGAAGAGACCCAGTACTTC
>.|TRBJ1-1|.|TRBV7-9
CATKGQLNTEAFF
TGTGCCACCAAGGGACAACTGAACACTGAAGCTTTCTTT
>TRBD2|TRBJ2-1|.|TRBV6-5
CASNLSGGASEQFF
TGTGCCAGCAATCTCAGCGGGGGGGCGTCTGAGCAGTTCTTC
>.|TRBJ1-2|.|TRBV5-4
CASSYYDRSNGYTF
TGTGCCAGCAGCTATTATGACAGGAGTAATGGCTACACCTTC
>.|TRBJ1-3|many|TRBV3-1/TRBV3-2
CASSSPGRGNTIYF
TGTGCCAGCAGCTCCCCAGGGAGGGGAAACACCATATATTTT
>TRBD1|TRBJ1-2|.|TRBV3-1/TRBV3-2
CASSQTTGDYGYTF
TGTGCCAGCAGCCAAACGACAGGGGATTATGGCTACACCTTC
>TRBD2|TRBJ2-5|.|TRBV11-2
CASSRLAGGGETQYF
TGTGCCAGCAGCCGGCTAGCGGGGGGTGGGGAGACCCAGTACTTC
>.|TRBJ2-1|.|TRBV15
CATSTGGLGEQFF
TGTGCCACCAGCACCGGCGGGCTTGGTGAGCAGTTCTTC
>.|TRBJ2-1|.|TRBV18
CASSPSDEQFF
TGTGCCAGCTCACCCTCTGATGAGCAGTTCTTC
>.|TRBJ2-3|once|TRBV30
CAWSPGDSETDTQYF
TGTGCCTGGTCCCCAGGCGATAGCGAGACAGATACGCAGTATTTT
>TRBD1|TRBJ1-5|.|TRBV6-6
CASSYRDTQGAQHF
TGTGCCAGCAGTTATAGGGACACTCAGGGGGCCCAGCATTTT
>.|TRBJ1-6|few|TRBV7-8
CASSLTLLGASPLHF
TGTGCCAGCAGCTTAACCCTCCTTGGAGCTTCACCCCTCCACTTT
>.|TRBJ2-7|.|TRBV30
CAWSVSGGAYEQYF
TGTGCCTGGAGTGTAAGTGGGGGGGCTTACGAGCAGTACTTC
>.|TRBJ2-3|.|TRBV3-1/TRBV3-2
CASSQDSRLRTDTQYF
TGTGCCAGCAGCCAAGATTCGCGGCTCCGCACAGATACGCAGTATTTT
>.|TRBJ1-4|.|TRBV3-1/TRBV3-2
CASSQDVATNEKLFF
TGTGCCAGCAGCCAAGATGTAGCAACTAATGAAAAACTGTTTTTT
>.|TRBJ2-7|.|TRBV4-1
CASSRETMAGYEQYF
TGCGCCAGCAGCCGAGAGACCATGGCGGGGTACGAGCAGTACTTC
>.|TRBJ2-7|.|TRBV27
CASSRGTDTYEQYF
TGTGCCAGCAGCAGGGGGACTGACACCTACGAGCAGTACTTC
>.|TRBJ2-3|.|TRBV5-1
CASSLGQAGGDTQYF
TGCGCCAGCAGCTTGGGTCAGGCGGGTGGAGATACGCAGTATTTT
>TRBD1|TRBJ1-1|.|TRBV12-3/TRBV12-4
CASSYAPGGEAFF
TGTGCCAGCAGTTATGCCCCAGGGGGTGAAGCTTTCTTT